This T cell receptor beta chain was sequenced in a study of T-cell memory formation after mild COVID-19. Study context: TCR clusters were mostly confined to one donor each.

Study results and limitations: Later expanders leaned CD4+, whereas clones that contracted between day 15 and 85 were balanced CD4/CD8.

5'RACE with constant-segment primers built TCRalpha and TCRbeta cDNA libraries with UMIs. TCRdb re-analysed the 5' RACE reads in MiXCR, keeping a single row per CDR3 protein. Seen here are 170,000 or so distinct CDR3 sequences, around a fifth observed once, and the top ten hold approximately 22%. V was shortened by 1 base and J by 5 bases, with 21 bases between the two germline ends. Germline V gene data show CDR1 as SQVTM and CDR2 as ANQGSEA. The CDR3 consists of 16 residues. A word on this clonotype: The antigen remains unidentified.

The sequenced material came from PBMCs or a T cell subset sorted from them (not recorded which). This receptor was taken from an adult woman who had mild COVID-19 (a few samples of this study predate the infection). Cell type and time point are not known. The V gene is TRBV29-1, the J gene TRBJ2-7, with D possibly TRBD2 on 6 matching bases. The chain's CDR3 is CSVEAPEGREGHEQYF. DNA of the CDR3: TGCAGCGTTGAAGCGCCGGAGGGCAGGGAAGGCCACGAGCAGTACTTC.